This T cell receptor (beta chain) was identified during a study of Graves' ophthalmopathy and Graves' hyperthyroidism (dated by TCRdb to between 2017 and 2018). Background on the whole study: Peripheral blood was collected before any treatment was given, at the time of initial diagnosis. To tell Graves' ophthalmopathy apart from Graves' hyperthyroidism, and to predict which patients would progress to ophthalmopathy, the study relied on TCR beta repertoire signatures. In total, 135 blood samples were TCR-sequenced: approximately 40 ophthalmopathy, some 75 hyperthyroidism and roughly 17 hyperthyroidism-to-ophthalmopathy patients. A discovery set of 95 to 100 patients (43 ophthalmopathy, about 55 stable hyperthyroidism) was enrolled to explore V-J signatures distinguishing ophthalmopathy from hyperthyroidism. For independent validation, a separate cohort was made up of some 19 hyperthyroidism patients plus 17 patients who later progressed from hyperthyroidism to ophthalmopathy. In roughly 6 hyperthyroidism patients, T-cell repertoires of thyroid tissue and blood were compared. After sampling, hyperthyroidism patients received methimazole starting at 30 mg daily, and ophthalmopathy patients received high-dose intravenous methylprednisolone. The study at large found these results: Sample size was not statistically predetermined, and group allocation was not concealed from the investigators. Most expanded thyroid clonotypes with a frequency above 0.001 also appeared in blood, which suggests that blood repertoires may reflect the immune response in the thyroid. In validation, the model predicted ophthalmopathy progression with about 64% sensitivity and 72.22% specificity; about a dozen predicted patients were CT-confirmed with GO in a median of about 6.1 months. The 13-signature model separated ophthalmopathy from stable hyperthyroidism with about 86% sensitivity and about 81% specificity in cross-validation, and 80%/75% in the test set.

Note on this clonotype: It lacks a known antigen. No qualities accompany the bases; no much larger clone lies one base away.

Hyperthyroidism was defined as stable when no progression to ophthalmopathy occurred within 18 months of follow-up. Patients with hyperthyroidism were aged 18 to 65 years, had been newly diagnosed, and had a disease duration of less than 2 months. Patients with other autoimmune diseases, uncontrolled infections, pregnancy or lactation were excluded. Diagnosis relied on clinical symptoms, serum thyroxine, TRAb, thyroid ultrasound and orbital computed tomography. Ficoll-Paque density gradient centrifugation was used to isolate PBMCs from around 10 ml of fresh peripheral blood. Trizol reagent was used to extract the total RNA, and its quality was then checked on an Agilent 2100 Bioanalyzer. Sequences MGHRA (CDR1) and YSYEKL (CDR2) are obtained from the germline V gene. The CDR3 measures 14 amino acids from cysteine to phenylalanine. The read is trimmed to its CDR3 DNA, 42 bases read in frame from base 1. V ends up 7 bases short and J 1 base short, with an unmatched junction base count of 2.

For repertoire sequencing, the TCR beta CDR3 regions were amplified from RNA transcripts. A first-round RT-PCR used HTBI primers with the Qiagen OneStep RT-PCR kit, followed by a second-round multiplex PCR, size selection and purification. Libraries were sequenced on an Illumina HiSeq2000 using paired-end 100 bp reads. The paper's data handling went like this. SOAPnuke was used for read processing, and reads with adapters, uncalled bases, a mean Phred below 15, or no exact constant-primer or identifier match were discarded. High-quality paired reads were merged with COPE v1.2.5. Each unique nucleotide sequence was defined as a clonotype, and clonotypes were aligned to IMGT TRB V, D and J references with MiTCR v1.1. The analysis was limited to V-J combinations with a frequency above 0.0001, which together covered approximately 99% of the repertoires. For each V-J combination, a TCR clonal expansion and chaos score was defined as the ratio of F50 clonal expansion to chaos observed in the TCRdist matrix. Features were reduced by Welch's t-statistics and random forest to 10 to 15 V-J combinations, which fed a naive Bayes classifier. Thyroid-blood repertoire similarity was quantified with the Morisita-Horn index. TCRdb took the public reads, trimmed them with fastp at Q25, ran MiXCR for clone calling and kept in-frame beta chains. CDR3 protein sequences are deduplicated, and each keeps its most common genes and DNA. TCRdb assigned the V and J calls; the authors' analysis was not used. This sample comprises 35,000 to 45,000 distinct CDR3 sequences, about half of them detected only once. Together, the top ten hold about 28% of the sample.

Sequenced sample: peripheral blood. This receptor was taken from an adult woman with stable Graves' hyperthyroidism. The chain is made from TRBV4-1 and TRBJ2-2, and 8 junction bases match TRBD1. The DNA is TGCGCCAGCACCGGGACAGGGAACACCGGGGAGCTGTTTTTT. It specifies CASTGTGNTGELFF.